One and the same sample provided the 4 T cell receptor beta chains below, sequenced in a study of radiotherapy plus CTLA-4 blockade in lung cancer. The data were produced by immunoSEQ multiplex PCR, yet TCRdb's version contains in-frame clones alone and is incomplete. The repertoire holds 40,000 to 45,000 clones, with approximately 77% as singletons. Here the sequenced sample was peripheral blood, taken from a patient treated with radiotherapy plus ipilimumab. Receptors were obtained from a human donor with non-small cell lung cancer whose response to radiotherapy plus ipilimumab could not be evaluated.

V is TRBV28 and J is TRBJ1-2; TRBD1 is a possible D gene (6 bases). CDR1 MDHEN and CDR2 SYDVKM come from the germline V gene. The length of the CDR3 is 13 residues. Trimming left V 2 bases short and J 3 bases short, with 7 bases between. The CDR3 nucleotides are TGTGCCAGCAGTTTAAGGACAGACTATGGCTACACCTTC. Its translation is CASSLRTDYGYTF.

CDR3 protein: CASSRDRETQYF. In DNA, the CDR3 is TGTGCCAGCAGCCGGGACAGAGAGACCCAGTACTTC. The V and J genes are TRBV6-5 and TRBJ2-5; 7 bases match TRBD1. Unmatched junction bases numbered 2, after V lost 6 bases and J lost 4 bases. The CDR3 consists of 12 residues. Germline assignment: CDR1 MNHEY and CDR2 SVGAGI.

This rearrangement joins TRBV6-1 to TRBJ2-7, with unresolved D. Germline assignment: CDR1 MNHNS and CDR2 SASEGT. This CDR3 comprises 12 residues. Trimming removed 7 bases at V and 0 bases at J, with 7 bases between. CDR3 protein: CASIASSYEQYF. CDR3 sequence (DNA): TGTGCCAGCATCGCTAGCTCCTACGAGCAGTACTTC.

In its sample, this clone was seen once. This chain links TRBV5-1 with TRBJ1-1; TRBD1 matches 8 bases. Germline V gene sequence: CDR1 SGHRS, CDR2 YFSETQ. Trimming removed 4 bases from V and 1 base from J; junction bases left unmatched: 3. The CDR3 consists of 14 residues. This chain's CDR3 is CASSTGGWNTEAFF. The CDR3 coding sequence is TGCGCCAGCAGCACAGGGGGTTGGAACACTGAAGCTTTCTTT.